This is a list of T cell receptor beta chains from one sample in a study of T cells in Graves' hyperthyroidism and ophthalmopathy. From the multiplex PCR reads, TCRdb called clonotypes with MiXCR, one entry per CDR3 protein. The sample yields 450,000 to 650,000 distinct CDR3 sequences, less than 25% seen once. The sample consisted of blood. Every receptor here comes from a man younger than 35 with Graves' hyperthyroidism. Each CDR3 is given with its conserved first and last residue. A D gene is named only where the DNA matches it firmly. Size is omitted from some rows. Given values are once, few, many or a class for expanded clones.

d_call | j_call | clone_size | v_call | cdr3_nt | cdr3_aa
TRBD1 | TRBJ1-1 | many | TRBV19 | TGTGCCAGCAGTCGGACAGGTAGGACTGAAGCTTTCTTT | CASSRTGRTEAFF
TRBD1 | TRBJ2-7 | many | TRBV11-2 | TGTGCCAGCAGCTTGCAGTGGGACAGAGACTACGAGCAGTACTTC | CASSLQWDRDYEQYF
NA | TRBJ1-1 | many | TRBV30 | TGTGCCTGGAGTGCCGCTGGGGGTGGAATGAACACTGAAGCTTTCTTT | CAWSAAGGGMNTEAFF
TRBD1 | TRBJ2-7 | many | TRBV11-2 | TGTGCCAGCACCTGGACAGGGCAGGACGAGCAGTACTTC | CASTWTGQDEQYF
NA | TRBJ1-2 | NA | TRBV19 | TGTGCCAGTAGTTGGGGACTGGGCTATGGCTACACCTTC | CASSWGLGYGYTF
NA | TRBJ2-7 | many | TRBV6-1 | TGTGCCAGCATCGGGGACGGCTACGAGCAGTACTTC | CASIGDGYEQYF
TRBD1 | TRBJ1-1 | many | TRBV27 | TGTGCCAGCAGCCAAGAGGACAGGGGTTTAAGCACTGAAGCTTTCTTT | CASSQEDRGLSTEAFF
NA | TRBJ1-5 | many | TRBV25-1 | TGTGCCAGCAGTGACAGGGATCTTGGACAGCCCCAGCATTTT | CASSDRDLGQPQHF
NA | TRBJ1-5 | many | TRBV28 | TGTGCCAGCAGCCCACAGGGCTTGCTGAATCAGCCCCAGCATTTT | CASSPQGLLNQPQHF
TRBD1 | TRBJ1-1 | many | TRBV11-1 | TGTGCCAGCAGCCCCCGGGACAGGGAAAACACTGAAGCTTTCTTT | CASSPRDRENTEAFF
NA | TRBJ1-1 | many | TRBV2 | TGTGCCAGCATCAGACCTGGGAACACTGAAGCTTTCTTT | CASIRPGNTEAFF
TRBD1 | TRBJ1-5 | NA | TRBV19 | TGTGCCACGTTACCCGGGTCAGGGGGTATCCGCAATCAGCCCCAGCATTTT | CATLPGSGGIRNQPQHF
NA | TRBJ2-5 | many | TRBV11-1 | TGTGCCAGCAGCTCTCAAAGAGCCCAGTACTTC | CASSSQRAQYF
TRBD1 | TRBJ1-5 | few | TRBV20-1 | TGCAGTGCTAGTTACAGGGGAAGCAATCAGCCCCAGCATTTT | CSASYRGSNQPQHF
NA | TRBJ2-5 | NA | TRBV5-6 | TGTGCCAGCAGCCCGCGAGGGGGACCTCAGGAAGAGACCCAGTACTTC | CASSPRGGPQEETQYF
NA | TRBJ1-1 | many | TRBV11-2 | TGTGCCAGCAGCCCCTCGACAGGACTGAACACTGAAGCTTTCTTT | CASSPSTGLNTEAFF
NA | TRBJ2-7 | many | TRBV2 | TGTGCCACCAAGGACAGAGGGGACGAGCAGTACTTC | CATKDRGDEQYF